Following are 3 T cell receptor beta chains from one sample sequenced in a study of blood T cell repertoires in COVID-19. Measured with immunoSEQ multiplex PCR; TCRdb has only the in-frame clones, and not every one. The sample includes approximately 250,000 clones, roughly 81% of them seen just once. The sample comprised peripheral blood. The receptor source for this set is a man in his forties or fifties with acute or convalescent COVID-19.

This clone was seen just once. J is TRBJ1-1 and V is TRBV5-1; tentative D call: TRBD1 (6 bases). Trimming shortened V by 4 bases and J by 5 bases, and 12 bases separated the two germline ends. From germline, CDR1 is SGHRS and CDR2 YFSETQ. The CDR3 covers 13 residues. The DNA for the CDR3 is TGCGCCAGCAGCCCCAAGGGGGTGACTGAAGCTTTCTTT. Amino acids: CASSPKGVTEAFF.

This clone appeared a single time. This chain links TRBV5-5 with TRBJ2-3; 12 bases match TRBD1. V trimming: 6 bases; J trimming: 4 bases; junction bases outside the gene matches: 9. CDR1 is SGHKS and CDR2 is YYEKEE in the germline V gene (reference sequence). This CDR3 contains 16 residues. CDR3 residues: CASISTGTGGADTQYF. CDR3 DNA: TGTGCCAGCATCTCGACCGGGACAGGGGGCGCAGATACGCAGTATTTT.

The chain has TRBV5-1 and TRBJ1-1, with 9 bases that match TRBD1. There are 16 residues in the CDR3. Germline V gene sequence: CDR1 SGHRS, CDR2 YFSETQ. Trimming removed 4 bases from V and 2 bases from J; junction bases left unmatched: 9. The CDR3 DNA follows: TGCGCCAGCAGCCGGCAAAAGGACAGGGGAAACACTGAAGCTTTCTTT. Its protein product is CASSRQKDRGNTEAFF.